The following is a TCR beta chain sequence with its context. This clone was recorded once. No cognate antigen has been identified for it. One base away there is no much larger clone; base qualities are not given. These data belong to a study of radiation and T cells in renal cell carcinoma (dated by TCRdb to 2019 to 2021). Study-level background: Samples were obtained from a clinical trial, in which 15 Gy stereotactic body radiation therapy was delivered to primary renal cell carcinomas and nephrectomy was performed 4 weeks later. TCR beta sequencing covered some 55 samples in total, comprising 25 or so tumors and some 27 peripheral blood samples. Across all 53 samples, 4 million to 5 million unique CDR3 nucleotide sequences encoding roughly 2,800,000 unique CDR3 amino acid sequences were identified.

General conclusions and limits of the study: Because the trial had a single-armed design, the trial could not examine how radiation dose or scheduling affected the TCR repertoire. Changes in the blood repertoire were not tracked past 4 weeks after treatment. In blood, the top tumor clonotypes increased from baseline to 2 weeks after radiation and then shrank by 4 weeks, which suggests a temporary expansion of tumor-resident clones. Because no pretreatment tumor biopsies were available, whether clonotypes were present in the tumor at baseline could not be determined.

The CDR3 has 12 amino acids, counting the end cysteine and phenylalanine. Kept here is only the CDR3 DNA, which spans 36 bases and is read in frame from base 1. The trim is 7 bases for V and 7 bases for J, with a gap of 11 bases between the germline ends. Based on the germline V gene, the CDR1 and CDR2 sequences are MDHEN and SYDVKM. The immunoSEQ kit was used, according to the manufacturer's recommendations, to generate TCR beta libraries from genomic DNA. For library preparation, a first multiplex PCR was performed with proprietary primers, followed by a second PCR in which unique barcodes were added, and bead cleanups were performed after each round. A kit-provided positive control reaction and a negative control reaction were included in every sample batch. The final libraries underwent checking on an Agilent 4200 TapeStation D1000 ScreenTape, volumetric pooling, and quantification by qPCR. Sequencing was performed on an Illumina NextSeq500 using a MidOutput 150-cycle cartridge, with 156 Read1 cycles, 15 Index1 cycles, and the kit custom primers. The pooled library was loaded at about 0.93 pM with about 20% PhiX control spiked in. In the source study's methods: The vendor-processed data were analyzed in R, and a clonotype was defined as all T cells that share the same CDR3 nucleotide sequence. In the clone abundance analyses, frequencies were normalized to the 10,000 most abundant clones in each sample. Public T cell clones, averaging fewer than five per sample, were removed before analysis. Tumor-enriched clonotypes and baseline blood-enriched clonotypes were defined as those with an abundance difference of at least 32-fold between compartments. A beta-binomial differential abundance model was applied to find clonotypes that expanded or contracted between blood time points. Tumor-blood repertoire similarity was measured with the Baroni-Urbani and Buser coefficient, and group comparisons used two-tailed Wilcoxon tests in R. In its TCRdb copy, this immuneACCESS table keeps in-frame sequences only and misses some clones. Where compared with another copy, unresolved V genes explain less than half of these, and the others have no known cause. The V and J calls and clone size come from that table; D and trimming were worked out from the DNA. The sample table shows under 150,000 clones, and approximately 78% are seen once. In total, the top ten clones hold less than 2.5% of the sample.

The sample's time point label, in plain terms: blood 2 weeks post-SBRT. Interpreted using the paper, the treatment or condition label stands for: 15 Gy SBRT to primary tumor, nephrectomy 4 weeks later. To track tumor-enriched clonotypes, serial peripheral blood was sampled from radiation-treated patients at baseline and at 2 weeks and 4 weeks after SBRT. Renal cell carcinoma with clear cell pathology was present in all patients. Genomic DNA for TCR sequencing was prepared using the QIAamp DNA Blood Mini Kit (Qiagen). Samples were included in the analyses only if all quality control checks were passed.

Recombination connected TRBV28 to TRBJ2-1, with no D gene named confidently. This specimen consisted of blood, obtained from a patient whose treatment included radiotherapy and nephrectomy. The origin of this receptor is a woman aged 60-70 years with renal cell carcinoma. CDR3 sequence: CASMLTENEQFF. At the DNA level, the sequence is TGTGCCAGCATGTTGACCGAGAATGAGCAGTTCTTC.